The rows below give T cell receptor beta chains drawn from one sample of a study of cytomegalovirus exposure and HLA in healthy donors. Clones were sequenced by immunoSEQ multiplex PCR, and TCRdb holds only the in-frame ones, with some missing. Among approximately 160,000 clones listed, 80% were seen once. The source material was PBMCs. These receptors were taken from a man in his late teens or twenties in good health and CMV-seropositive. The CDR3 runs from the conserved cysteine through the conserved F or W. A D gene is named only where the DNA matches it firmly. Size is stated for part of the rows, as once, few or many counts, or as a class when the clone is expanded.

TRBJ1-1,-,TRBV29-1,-,CSAQGLVNTEAFF,TGCAGCGCCCAGGGTTTGGTGAACACTGAAGCTTTCTTT
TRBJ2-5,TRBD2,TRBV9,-,CASSRLGLAGETQYF,TGTGCCAGCAGCCGCCTCGGACTAGCCGGAGAGACCCAGTACTTC
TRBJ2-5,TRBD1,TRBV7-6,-,CASSEGAMFQETQYF,TGTGCCAGCAGCGAGGGGGCTATGTTCCAAGAGACCCAGTACTTC
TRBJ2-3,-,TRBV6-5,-,CASSFPNTDTQYF,TGTGCCAGCAGTTTTCCAAACACAGATACGCAGTATTTT
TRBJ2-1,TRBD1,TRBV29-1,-,CSVDISTGDEQFF,TGCAGCGTCGATATTAGCACAGGGGATGAGCAGTTCTTC
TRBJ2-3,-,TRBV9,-,CASSVAATDTQYF,TGTGCCAGCAGCGTGGCGGCGACAGATACGCAGTATTTT
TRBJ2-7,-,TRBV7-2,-,CASRPVAVPGGEQYF,TGTGCCAGCAGGCCCGTAGCGGTCCCTGGGGGGGAGCAGTACTTC
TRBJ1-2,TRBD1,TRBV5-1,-,CASSLLPGQGNGYTF,TGCGCCAGCAGCTTGCTGCCGGGACAGGGTAACGGCTACACCTTC
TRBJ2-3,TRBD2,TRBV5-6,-,CASSGLVVDTQYF,TGTGCCAGCAGCGGACTAGTAGTAGATACGCAGTATTTT
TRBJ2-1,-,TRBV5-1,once,CASSSDFSSYNEQFF,TGCGCCAGCAGCTCGGACTTCAGCTCCTACAATGAGCAGTTCTTC
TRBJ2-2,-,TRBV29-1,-,CSVPSANTGELFF,TGCAGCGTTCCAAGCGCGAACACCGGGGAGCTGTTTTTT
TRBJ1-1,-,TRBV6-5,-,CASQDWNTEAFF,TGTGCCAGTCAGGATTGGAACACTGAAGCTTTCTTT
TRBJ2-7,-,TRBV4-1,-,CASSQKPQGFYEQYF,TGCGCCAGCAGCCAAAAGCCCCAGGGTTTCTACGAGCAGTACTTC
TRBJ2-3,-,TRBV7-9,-,CASSLTGDTQYF,TGTGCCAGCAGCCTCACAGGAGATACGCAGTATTTT
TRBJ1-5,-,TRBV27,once,CASSLIGVRQPQHF,TGTGCCAGCAGTTTAATCGGGGTCCGCCAGCCCCAGCATTTT
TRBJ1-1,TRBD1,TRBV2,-,CASSRQGLNTEAFF,TGTGCCAGCAGCCGACAGGGGCTGAACACTGAAGCTTTCTTT
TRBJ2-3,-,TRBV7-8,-,CASSASVSAQYF,TGTGCCAGTAGCGCCTCAGTGTCTGCGCAGTATTTT
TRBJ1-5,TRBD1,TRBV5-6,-,CASSLGTGVGKPQHF,TGTGCCAGCAGCTTGGGGACAGGCGTGGGTAAGCCCCAGCATTTT
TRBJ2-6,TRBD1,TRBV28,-,CATRDRVANVLTF,TGTGCCACCCGGGACAGGGTAGCCAACGTCCTGACTTTC
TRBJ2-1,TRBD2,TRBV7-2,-,CASSFLGLAGHNEQFF,TGTGCCAGCAGCTTCTTGGGACTAGCGGGACACAATGAGCAGTTCTTC
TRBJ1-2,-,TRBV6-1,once,CASRDDSYGYTF,TGTGCCAGCAGGGATGACAGTTACGGCTACACCTTC
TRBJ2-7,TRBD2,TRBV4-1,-,CASSHETGRDYSYEQYF,TGCGCCAGCAGCCATGAGACCGGCCGGGACTACTCCTACGAGCAGTACTTC
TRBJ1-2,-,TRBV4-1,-,CASSQGQGLAGYTF,TGCGCCAGCAGCCAGGGGCAGGGTTTGGCTGGCTACACCTTC
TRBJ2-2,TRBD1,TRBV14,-,CASSPTGGGGELFF,TGTGCCAGCAGCCCGACAGGGGGCGGCGGGGAGCTGTTTTTT
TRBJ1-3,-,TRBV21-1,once,CASRYGNTIYF,TGTGCCAGCAGGTACGGGAACACCATATATTTT
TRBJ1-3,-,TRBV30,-,CAWTRQNLGNTIYF,TGTGCCTGGACTCGACAGAACCTTGGAAACACCATATATTTT
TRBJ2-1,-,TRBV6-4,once,CASSVAADDNEQFF,TGTGCCAGCAGTGTAGCGGCGGATGACAATGAGCAGTTCTTC
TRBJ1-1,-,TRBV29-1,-,CSVVGVENTEAFF,TGCAGCGTTGTTGGAGTGGAGAACACTGAAGCTTTCTTT
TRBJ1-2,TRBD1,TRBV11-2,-,CASRAAGTDYGYTF,TGTGCCAGCAGGGCTGCCGGGACAGACTATGGCTACACCTTC
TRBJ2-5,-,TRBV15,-,CATSPKVIPQETQYF,TGTGCCACCAGCCCTAAAGTCATTCCGCAAGAGACCCAGTACTTC
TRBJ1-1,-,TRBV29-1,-,CSVAGYTEAFF,TGCAGCGTTGCAGGGTACACTGAAGCTTTCTTT
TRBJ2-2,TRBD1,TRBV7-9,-,CASSKTGAPTGELFF,TGTGCCAGCAGCAAGACAGGGGCCCCCACCGGGGAGCTGTTTTTT
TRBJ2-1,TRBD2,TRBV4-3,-,CASSQARVISGRTAYNEQFF,TGCGCCAGCAGCCAAGCCAGGGTAATTAGCGGGAGGACGGCCTACAATGAGCAGTTCTTC
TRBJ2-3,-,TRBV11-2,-,CASSLDPARYTDTQYF,TGTGCCAGCAGCTTAGATCCCGCTAGATACACAGATACGCAGTATTTT
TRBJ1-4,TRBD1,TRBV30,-,CATDRGLSNEKLFF,TGTGCCACGGACAGGGGGTTATCTAATGAAAAACTGTTTTTT
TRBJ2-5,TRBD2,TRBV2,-,CASSGGLVGGRQETQYF,TGTGCCAGCAGTGGCGGACTAGTGGGGGGACGCCAAGAGACCCAGTACTTC
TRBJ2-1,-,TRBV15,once,CATSRASLSNEQFF,TGTGCCACCAGCAGAGCTAGTCTCTCCAATGAGCAGTTCTTC
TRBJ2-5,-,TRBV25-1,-,CASSEYRSLGLDETQYF,TGTGCCAGCAGTGAATATCGTAGTTTGGGACTCGACGAGACCCAGTACTTC
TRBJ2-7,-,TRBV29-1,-,CSVVWLRSIPIYEQYF,TGCAGCGTTGTCTGGTTGCGTTCCATCCCGATCTACGAGCAGTACTTC
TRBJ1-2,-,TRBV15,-,CATSRDRETYGYTF,TGTGCCACCAGCAGAGATCGGGAAACCTATGGCTACACCTTC
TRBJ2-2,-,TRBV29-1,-,CSVLQGNTGELFF,TGCAGCGTTTTGCAGGGGAACACCGGGGAGCTGTTTTTT
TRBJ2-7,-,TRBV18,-,CASSPSSYEQYF,TGTGCCAGCTCCCCGAGCTCCTACGAGCAGTACTTC